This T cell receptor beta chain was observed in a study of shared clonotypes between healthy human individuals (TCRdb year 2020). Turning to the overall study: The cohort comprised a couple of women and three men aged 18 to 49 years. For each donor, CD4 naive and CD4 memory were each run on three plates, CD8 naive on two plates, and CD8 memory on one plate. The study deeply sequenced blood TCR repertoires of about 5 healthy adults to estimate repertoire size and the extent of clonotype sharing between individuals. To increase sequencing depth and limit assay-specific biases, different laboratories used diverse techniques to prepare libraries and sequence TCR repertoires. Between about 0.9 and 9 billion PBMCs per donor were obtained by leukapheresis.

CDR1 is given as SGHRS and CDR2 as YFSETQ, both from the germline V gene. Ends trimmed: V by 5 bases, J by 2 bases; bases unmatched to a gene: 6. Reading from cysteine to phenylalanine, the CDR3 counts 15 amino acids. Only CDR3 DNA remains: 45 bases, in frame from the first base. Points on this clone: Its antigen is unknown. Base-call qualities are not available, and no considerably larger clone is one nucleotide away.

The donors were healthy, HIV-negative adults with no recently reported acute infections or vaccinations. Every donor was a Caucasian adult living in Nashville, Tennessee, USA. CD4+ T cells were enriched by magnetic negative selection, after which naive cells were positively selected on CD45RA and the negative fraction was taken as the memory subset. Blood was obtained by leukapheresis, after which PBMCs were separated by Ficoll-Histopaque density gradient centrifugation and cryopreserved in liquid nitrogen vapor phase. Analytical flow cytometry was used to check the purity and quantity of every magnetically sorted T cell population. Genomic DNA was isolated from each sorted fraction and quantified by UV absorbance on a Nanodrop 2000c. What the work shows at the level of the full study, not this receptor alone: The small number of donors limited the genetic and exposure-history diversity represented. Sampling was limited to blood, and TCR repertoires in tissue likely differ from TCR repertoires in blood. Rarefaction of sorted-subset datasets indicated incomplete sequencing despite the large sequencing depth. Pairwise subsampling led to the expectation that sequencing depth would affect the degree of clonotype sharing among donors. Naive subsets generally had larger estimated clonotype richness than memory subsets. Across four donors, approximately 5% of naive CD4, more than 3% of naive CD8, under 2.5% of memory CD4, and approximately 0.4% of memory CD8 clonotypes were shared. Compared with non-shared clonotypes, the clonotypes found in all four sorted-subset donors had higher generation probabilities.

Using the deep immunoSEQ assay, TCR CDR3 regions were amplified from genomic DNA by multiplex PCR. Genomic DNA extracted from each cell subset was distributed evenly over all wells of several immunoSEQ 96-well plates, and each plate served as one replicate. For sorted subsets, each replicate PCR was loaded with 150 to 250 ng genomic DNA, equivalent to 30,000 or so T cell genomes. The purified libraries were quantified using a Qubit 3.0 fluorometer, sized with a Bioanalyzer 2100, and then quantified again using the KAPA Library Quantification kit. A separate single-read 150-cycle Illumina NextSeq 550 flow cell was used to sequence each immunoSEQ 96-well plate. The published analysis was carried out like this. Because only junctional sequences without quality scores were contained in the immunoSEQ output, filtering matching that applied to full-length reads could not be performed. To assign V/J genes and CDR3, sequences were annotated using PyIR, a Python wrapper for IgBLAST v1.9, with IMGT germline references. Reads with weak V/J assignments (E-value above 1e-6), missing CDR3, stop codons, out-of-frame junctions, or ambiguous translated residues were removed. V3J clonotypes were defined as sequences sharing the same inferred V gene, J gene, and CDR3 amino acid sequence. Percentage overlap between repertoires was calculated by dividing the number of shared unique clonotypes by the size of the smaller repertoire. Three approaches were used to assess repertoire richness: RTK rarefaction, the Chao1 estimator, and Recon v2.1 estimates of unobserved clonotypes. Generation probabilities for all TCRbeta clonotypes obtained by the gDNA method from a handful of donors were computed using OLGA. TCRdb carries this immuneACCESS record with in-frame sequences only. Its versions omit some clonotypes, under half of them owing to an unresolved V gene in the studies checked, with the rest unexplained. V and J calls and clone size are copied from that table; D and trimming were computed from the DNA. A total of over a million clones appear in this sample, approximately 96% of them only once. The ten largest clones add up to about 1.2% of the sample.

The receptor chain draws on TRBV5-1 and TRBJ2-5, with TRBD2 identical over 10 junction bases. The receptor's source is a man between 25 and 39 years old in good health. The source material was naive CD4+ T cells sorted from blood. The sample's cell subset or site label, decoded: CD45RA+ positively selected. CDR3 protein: CASSKREGHQETQYF. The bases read TGCGCCAGCAGTAAGCGGGAGGGCCATCAAGAGACCCAGTACTTC.